This passage covers 21 T cell receptor beta chains from one sample sequenced in a study of blood T cell repertoires in COVID-19. Measured with immunoSEQ multiplex PCR; TCRdb has only the in-frame clones, and not every one. The sample carries over 120,000 clones, around 86% recorded once. Material: peripheral blood. These receptors originate from a human donor in a cohort sampled during active COVID-19.

In its sample, this clone was seen once. The rearrangement uses TRBV3-1 (or the pseudogene TRBV3-2) and TRBJ2-5; D is possibly TRBD2 (6 bases). The CDR3 spans 15 residues. Trimming took 8 bases from V and 7 from J, leaving 23 bases between them. In germline, CDR1 is LGHDT, CDR2 YNNKEL (reference sequence). The CDR3 sequence: CASSGRKGGDGTQYF. CDR3 nucleotides: TGTGCCAGCTCTGGGAGGAAAGGAGGAGATGGGACCCAGTACTTC.

The V call is TRBV4-2, the J call TRBJ2-7, with TRBD2 matching over 11 bases. Per germline, CDR1 LGHNA and CDR2 YNFKEQ. V lost 0 bases and J lost 7; bases outside the gene matches: 5. The CDR3 extends over 15 amino acids. DNA for the CDR3: TGTGCCAGCAGCCAAGAGACTAGCGGGAAGGGAGAGCAGTACTTC. It codes for CASSQETSGKGEQYF.

The chain recombines TRBV5-1 with TRBJ2-7; 9 nucleotides match TRBD1. Germline CDR1 is SGHRS and CDR2 is YFSETQ. The CDR3 consists of 16 residues. Losses at the gene ends were 4 bases for V and 2 bases for J; bases not matched to a gene: 10. The CDR3 reads CASSTGLGQGTYEQYF. Written as DNA, the CDR3 is TGCGCCAGCAGCACGGGGTTGGGACAGGGTACCTACGAGCAGTACTTC.

The chain links TRBV18 to TRBJ2-3; TRBD1 aligns across 8 bases. Germline values: CDR1 KGHSH, CDR2 LQKENI. V shed 1 base, J shed 1 base, and the junction held 7 bases outside the gene matches. This CDR3 region has 17 residues. Written as DNA, the CDR3 is TGTGCCAGCTCACCACGGACAGGGAAAGGGGGCACAGATACGCAGTATTTT. Protein: CASSPRTGKGGTDTQYF.

This clone was counted a few times. The rearrangement links TRBV10-3 to TRBJ2-1; tentatively, D is TRBD2 (5 bases). CDR1 and CDR2 from the germline V gene are ENHRY and SYGVKD. There are 13 residues in the CDR3. V was pared by 7 bases and J by 9 bases, with 16 bases between. In nucleotides, the CDR3 is TGTGCCATCATGCCCATGACGAGCGGTGAGCAGTTCTTC. Protein: CAIMPMTSGEQFF.

The chain links TRBV5-1 to TRBJ2-3, with TRBD2 matching over 13 bases. V lost 3 bases, J lost 1 base, and 2 bases stayed unmatched. This CDR3 is 16 amino acids long. Per germline, CDR1 SGHRS and CDR2 YFSETQ. Written as DNA, the CDR3 is TGCGCCAGCAGCTGGGGGACTAGCGGGGGCACAGATACGCAGTATTTT. Its protein is CASSWGTSGGTDTQYF.

This rearrangement joins TRBV19 to TRBJ2-7; the match to TRBD1 covers 8 bases. CDR1 LNHDA and CDR2 SQIVND come from the germline V gene (reference sequence). V lost 7 bases, J lost 4 bases, and 6 bases stayed unmatched. This CDR3 spans 13 amino acids. CDR3 protein: CASKPGGGYEQYF. DNA for the CDR3: TGTGCCAGTAAGCCAGGGGGCGGTTACGAGCAGTACTTC.

The rearrangement links TRBV6-1 to TRBJ1-2; TRBD1 matches 11 bases. J gave up 9 bases and V 2 bases, and 8 bases lay outside the gene matches. The germline V gene has CDR1 MNHNS and CDR2 SASEGT. The CDR3 runs to 15 residues. The CDR3 region is CASSEHGQGARSYTF. The CDR3 DNA is TGTGCCAGCAGTGAACATGGACAGGGGGCAAGGAGCTACACCTTC.

The rearrangement uses TRBV9 and TRBJ2-7; 12 bases match TRBD2. Germline-derived CDR1 and CDR2 are SGDLS and YYNGEE. After removal of 0 bases from V and 5 bases from J, the junction contained 6 bases not matched to a gene. The CDR3 is made up of 16 amino acids. CDR3 protein: CASSVGLAGVENEQYF. DNA for the CDR3: TGTGCCAGCAGCGTAGGACTAGCGGGAGTAGAAAACGAGCAGTACTTC.

This clone was recorded a few times. V gene TRBV7-9 combines with J gene TRBJ2-1, with 8 bases matching TRBD1. The CDR3 extends over 14 amino acids. The junction had 1 base not matched to a gene; V was cut back by 1 base and J by 5 bases. CDR1 and CDR2 (germline): SEHNR, FQNEAQ (reference sequence). The CDR3 loop is CASSLDRGDNEQFF. In DNA, the CDR3 is TGTGCCAGCAGCTTAGACAGGGGGGACAATGAGCAGTTCTTC.

This clone was seen a few times. This sequence joins TRBV11-2 and TRBJ1-1; possible D gene TRBD1, 5 bases. The CDR3 has 15 residues. Trimming took off 5 bases at V and 2 bases at J, with 15 bases between the two ends. Looked up from germline, CDR1 is SGHAT and CDR2 is FQNNGV. Here the CDR3 DNA reads TGTGCCAGCAGCCCCGGTTGGGGCCGCAACACTGAAGCTTTCTTT. Its protein is CASSPGWGRNTEAFF.

The V and J genes are TRBV11-2 and TRBJ2-7; 10 bases fit TRBD1. Trimming at V came to 7 bases and at J to 3 bases, leaving 6 bases not matched to a gene. In germline, CDR1 is SGHAT, CDR2 FQNNGV. The CDR3 is 14 residues long. The CDR3 DNA follows: TGTGCCAGCAAAGGGACAGGGGCAGGCTACGAGCAGTACTTC. Translating gives CASKGTGAGYEQYF.

The chain links TRBV5-1 to TRBJ2-7, with unresolved D. CDR1 SGHRS and CDR2 YFSETQ come from the germline V gene. The V end was cut by 3 bases, the J end by 2 bases, with 12 bases between. The CDR3 sequence is 14 residues long. CDR3 protein: CASSSVGSTYEQYF. CDR3 nucleotides: TGCGCCAGCAGCTCGGTGGGCAGCACCTACGAGCAGTACTTC.

V is TRBV9 and J is TRBJ1-1, with a weak D call TRBD1 (6 bases). V was cut by 3 bases and J by 0 bases, with 9 bases left in between. The CDR3 is made up of 14 amino acids. The V gene's germline CDR1 is SGDLS and CDR2 YYNGEE. Written as DNA, the CDR3 is TGTGCCAGCAGCGGCGGACAGATGAACACTGAAGCTTTCTTT. This gives the protein CASSGGQMNTEAFF.

The table lists this clone with a few counts. The chain combines TRBV2 with TRBJ1-4; D gene ambiguous. The germline V gene encodes CDR1 SNHLY and CDR2 FYNNEI. Deletions cut 2 bases from V and 0 bases from J, with 7 bases between. The CDR3 is 15 residues long. CDR3 sequence reads: CASSETGATNEKLFF. The CDR3 bases are TGTGCCAGCAGTGAAACGGGTGCAACTAATGAAAAACTGTTTTTT.

In this sample, this clone turned up a few times. The gene calls are TRBV5-8 and TRBJ2-7; 7 nucleotides align to TRBD1. CDR3 length equals 16 residues. The V segment lost 0 bases and the J segment 1 base; nucleotides outside the gene matches: 7. Germline V gives CDR1 SGHTS, CDR2 YDEGEE. CDR3 region: CASSLESWGQSYEQYF. The DNA for the CDR3 is TGTGCCAGCAGCTTGGAATCTTGGGGACAGTCCTACGAGCAGTACTTC. Filled out from reference TRBV5-8 and TRBJ2-7, the complete variable domain reads EAGVTQSPTHLIKTRGQQATLRCSPISGHTSVYWYQQALGLGLQFLLWYDEGEERNRGNFPPRFSGRQFPNYSSELNVNALELEDSALYLCASSLESWGQSYEQYFGPGTRLTVT.

The V call is TRBV6-2 or TRBV6-3, the J call TRBJ1-1, with a tentative D call TRBD1 (6 bases). CDR1 and CDR2 (germline): MNHEY, SVGEGT. Trimming stripped 3 bases from V and 2 bases from J, with 10 bases between. The CDR3 runs to 14 residues. The CDR3 DNA sequence: TGTGCCAGCAGTTATAGAGGGGGAAACACTGAAGCTTTCTTT. Translation gives CASSYRGGNTEAFF.

The chain employs TRBV3-1 (or the pseudogene TRBV3-2) and TRBJ2-7, with 9 bases matching TRBD2. This CDR3 region has 19 residues. J was trimmed by 2 bases and V by 0 bases; bases with no gene match: 14. Germline V gene lookup returns CDR1 LGHDT and CDR2 YNNKEL (reference sequence). The CDR3 nucleotides read TGTGCCAGCAGCCAAGAAGGGAGGCTCCTAGCGGGGACCACCTACGAGCAGTACTTC. It codes for CASSQEGRLLAGTTYEQYF.

This clone has a single count. The chain combines TRBV7-2 with TRBJ2-3; TRBD2 might be the D (5 bases). CDR3 length equals 19 residues. Per germline, CDR1 SGHTA and CDR2 FQGNSA. V was pared by 1 base and J by 5 bases, with 25 bases between. The CDR3 region is CASSLVSRRTEGTRDTQYF. CDR3 DNA: TGTGCCAGCAGCTTAGTCAGTAGGAGAACCGAGGGCACAAGAGATACGCAGTATTTT.

The chain employs TRBV5-1 and TRBJ2-1, with 8 bases identical to TRBD1. Losses at the gene ends were 3 bases for V and 5 bases for J; bases not matched to a gene: 13. Per the germline V gene, CDR1 is SGHRS and CDR2 is YFSETQ. CDR3 size: 17 residues. CDR3 amino acids: CASSSVFSGTGDNEQFF. In nucleotides, the CDR3 is TGCGCCAGCAGCTCCGTCTTTTCCGGGACAGGAGACAATGAGCAGTTCTTC. Together with reference TRBV5-1 and TRBJ2-1, the CDR3 gives the full variable domain: KAGVTQTPRYLIKTRGQQVTLSCSPISGHRSVSWYQQTPGQGLQFLFEYFSETQRNKGNFPGRFSGRQFSNSRSEMNVSTLELGDSALYLCASSSVFSGTGDNEQFFGPGTRLTVL.

The chain couples TRBV4-2 to TRBJ2-7; 8 bases fit TRBD1. V trimming: 2 bases; J trimming: 1 base; junction bases outside the gene matches: 7. The CDR3 is 16 residues long. Germline V CDR1 and CDR2: LGHNA, YNFKEQ. The CDR3 nucleotides read TGTGCCAGCAGCCAACCCGGACAGGGAGCGTCCTACGAGCAGTACTTC. Translating gives CASSQPGQGASYEQYF.